The present TCR beta chain was sequenced within a study of T-cell memory formation after mild COVID-19. This clonotype was recorded a few times. A 5'RACE reaction primed in the constant segment made cDNA libraries of TCR alpha and TCR beta, and these carried sample barcodes and UMIs. MiXCR, applied by TCRdb to the 5' RACE reads, yields one record per CDR3 protein. The repertoire holds roughly 220,000 distinct CDR3 sequences, with over 9.5% as singletons. V was trimmed by 0 bases and J by 3 bases, leaving 9 bases between them. In germline, CDR1 is MNHEY, CDR2 SMNVEV (reference sequence). The CDR3 loop spans 14 amino acids.

The chain couples TRBV27 to TRBJ2-7; no definite D call. Source material: PBMCs or a T cell subset sorted from them (not recorded which). The origin of this receptor is a man aged 18 to 35 who had mild COVID-19 (a few samples of this study predate the infection). Cell type and time point are not known. This chain's CDR3 is CASSLSAGLYEQYF. CDR3 coding DNA: TGTGCCAGCAGTTTATCAGCAGGTCTCTACGAGCAGTACTTC.